These T cell receptor beta chains were read from a single sample in a study of shared clonotypes between healthy human individuals. Assay: immunoSEQ multiplex PCR; the TCRdb copy retains only in-frame clones and omits some. The sample has about half a million clones, 70% to 80% seen once. The sample was PBMCs. These receptors originate from a woman aged 40 to 50 in good health. Some clones in this sample may be carry-over from other donors' samples. Each CDR3 is given with its conserved first and last residue. D genes are given only for firm matches. Expanded clones are given a class, and other clones once, few, many or no size at all.

TRBV14,TRBJ1-1,.,.,TGTGCCAGCAGCCAAGAGCGGGTGAACACTGAAGCTTTCTTT,CASSQERVNTEAFF
TRBV5-1,TRBJ1-1,.,.,TGCGCCAGCAGCTTCCTGTGGGACACGAACACTGAAGCTTTCTTT,CASSFLWDTNTEAFF
TRBV5-6,TRBJ2-1,.,.,TGTGCCAGCAGCACTATTAACAGGGAAGGTAATGAGCAGTTCTTC,CASSTINREGNEQFF
TRBV19,TRBJ1-2,.,.,TGTGCCAGTAGTATATGGGGTGGCCGACCTAACTATGGCTACACCTTC,CASSIWGGRPNYGYTF
TRBV28,TRBJ1-5,.,.,TGTGCCAGCATGGCAGGGGCTGTCGGGCCCCAGCATTTT,CASMAGAVGPQHF
TRBV28,TRBJ2-1,.,TRBD2,TGTGCCAGCCGGATAGGGCTAGCGGGCCCAAATGAGCAGTTCTTC,CASRIGLAGPNEQFF
TRBV5-4,TRBJ1-1,.,.,TGTGCCAGCAGTCCCTTACAGGGCTGGGACACTGAAGCTTTCTTT,CASSPLQGWDTEAFF
TRBV19,TRBJ2-7,.,.,TGTGCCAGTAGCTTTGGGGGCAGCACCTACGAGCAGTACTTC,CASSFGGSTYEQYF
TRBV27,TRBJ2-1,.,.,TGTGCCAGCAGTCTAGCGACAAGCAACAATGAGCAGTTCTTC,CASSLATSNNEQFF
TRBV27,TRBJ2-7,.,.,TGTGCCAGCAGTTCCGCGGGTCATAGCGAGCAGTACTTC,CASSSAGHSEQYF
TRBV6-5,TRBJ1-2,.,.,TGTGCCAGCCGACGTGGGCAGGCGAACTATGGCTACACCTTC,CASRRGQANYGYTF
TRBV5-1,TRBJ1-5,many,.,TGCGCCAGCAGCTCGGATGGACAGAGTCAGCCCCAGCATTTT,CASSSDGQSQPQHF
TRBV6-1,TRBJ2-2,.,.,TGTGCCAGCAGGTGGGGACAAAGGAACACCGGGGAGCTGTTTTTT,CASRWGQRNTGELFF
TRBV18,TRBJ2-3,.,.,TGTGCCAGCTCACCAAGCGGAATGGGGGGAACAGATACGCAGTATTTT,CASSPSGMGGTDTQYF
TRBV7-3,TRBJ2-3,once,.,TGTGCCAGCAGCCCTACCAGCTCCACAGATACGCAGTATTTT,CASSPTSSTDTQYF
TRBV12-2,TRBJ2-7,.,.,TGTGCCAGCAGTTTCCTCCGCTACTCACCCTACGAGCAGTACTTC,CASSFLRYSPYEQYF
TRBV10-2,TRBJ2-3,once,TRBD2,TGCGCCAGCAGTGCGGGAGGAAGAACAGATACGCAGTATTTT,CASSAGGRTDTQYF
TRBV7-2,TRBJ1-1,.,.,TGTGCCAGCAGACTAAACTCAGGCAACACTGAAGCTTTCTTT,CASRLNSGNTEAFF
TRBV28,TRBJ1-5,few,TRBD1,TGTGCCAGCAGTTTATATAGGGGGACAGGGGCGGATCAGCCCCAGCATTTT,CASSLYRGTGADQPQHF
TRBV9,TRBJ2-1,once,TRBD2,TGTGCCAGCAGCCCCAGCGGGATGGGTTTGAATGAGCAGTTCTTC,CASSPSGMGLNEQFF